One and the same sample provided the 13 T cell receptor beta chains below, sequenced in a study of blood T cell repertoires in COVID-19. TCRdb's table, derived via immunoSEQ multiplex PCR, lists solely in-frame clones and lacks some. The sample holds about 150,000 clones, approximately 73% seen once. The sequencing sample was made of peripheral blood. The receptors were gathered from an elderly woman with acute or convalescent COVID-19.

In this sample, this clone turned up a few times. CDR3 loop: CATREGYTGELFF. The CDR3 DNA is TGTGCCACCCGGGAGGGGTACACCGGGGAGCTGTTTTTT. V is TRBV6-5 and J is TRBJ2-2; 8 nucleotides agree with TRBD2. V dropped 10 bases and J dropped 3; count of bases not matched to a gene: 4. The CDR3 spans 13 residues. Germline V CDR1 and CDR2: MNHEY, SVGAGI.

The chain has TRBV29-1 and TRBJ2-1; 14 positions agree with TRBD2. The ends lost 4 bases at V and 8 bases at J; junction bases unmatched: 4. This CDR3 is built from 14 residues. Germline V CDR1 and CDR2: SQVTM, ANQGSEA. This CDR3 reads CSVVTSGRVDEQFF. CDR3 DNA sequence: TGCAGCGTTGTGACTAGCGGGAGGGTTGATGAGCAGTTCTTC.

This rearrangement joins TRBV7-9 to TRBJ2-3; D may be TRBD1 (6 bases). The V end lost 3 bases, the J end lost 2 bases, and 12 bases lay between the germline ends. CDR3 length: 15 amino acids. Germline V gene lookup returns CDR1 SEHNR and CDR2 FQNEAQ (reference sequence). Written as DNA, the CDR3 is TGTGCCAGCAGCTTGCGTGGGGGCTCCACAGATACGCAGTATTTT. This translates into CASSLRGGSTDTQYF.

In its sample, this clone was seen a few times. The V gene is TRBV5-8, the J gene TRBJ2-1, with TRBD2 matching over 10 bases. V dropped 6 bases and J dropped 7; count of bases not matched to a gene: 10. Germline V lookup: CDR1 SGHTS, CDR2 YDEGEE. The CDR3 is made up of 15 amino acids. In nucleotides, the CDR3 is TGTGCCAGCACTTCTAGCGGGAGCACTTGGAATGAGCAGTTCTTC. It translates to CASTSSGSTWNEQFF.

The chain couples TRBV6-6 to TRBJ1-5; D might be TRBD1 (6 bases). Germline-derived CDR1 and CDR2 are MNHNY and SVGAGI (reference sequence). Trimming took 7 bases from V and 2 from J, leaving 15 bases between them. The CDR3 has 15 residues. The CDR3 here is CASTQDRKGNQPQHF. The CDR3, as DNA: TGTGCCAGCACACAGGACAGAAAGGGCAATCAGCCCCAGCATTTT.

The rearrangement links TRBV27 to TRBJ1-2, with D unresolved. The germline V gene has CDR1 MNHEY and CDR2 SMNVEV (reference sequence). V lost 1 base and J lost 7, with 10 bases in between. This CDR3 is built from 13 residues. The CDR3 bases are TGTGCCAGCAGTTTATTGGCGGAAGCTGGCTACACCTTC. This translates into CASSLLAEAGYTF.

J is TRBJ2-2 and V is TRBV15; 7 bases fit TRBD1. Germline CDR1 is LNHNV and CDR2 is YYDKDF (reference sequence). This CDR3 spans 15 amino acids. Trimming at V came to 0 bases and at J to 5 bases, leaving 3 bases not matched to a gene. CDR3 nucleotide sequence: TGTGCCACCAGCAGAGAATCGACAGGGACCGGGGAGCTGTTTTTT. Translation: CATSRESTGTGELFF.

V usage is TRBV27 and J usage is TRBJ2-5, with TRBD2 identical over 13 bases. Germline values: CDR1 MNHEY, CDR2 SMNVEV (reference sequence). J gave up 7 bases and V 2 bases, and 7 bases lay outside the gene matches. This CDR3 has 16 amino acids. CDR3 loop: CASSLGGTSGTGTQYF. The CDR3 DNA follows: TGTGCCAGCAGTTTAGGGGGGACTAGCGGGACGGGGACCCAGTACTTC.

The V and J genes are TRBV2 and TRBJ1-4, with 7 bases fitting TRBD1. This CDR3 region has 14 residues. The trim removed 8 bases at V and 7 bases at J, leaving 10 bases unmatched. The germline V gene encodes CDR1 SNHLY and CDR2 FYNNEI. This CDR3 is CASSNEGAFEKLFF. CDR3 DNA: TGTGCCAGCTCAAACGAGGGGGCGTTTGAAAAACTGTTTTTT.

This clone was detected once. The CDR3: CASSLSRQGNEQFF. The CDR3 region has the DNA TGTGCCAGCAGTTTATCGCGGCAGGGCAATGAGCAGTTCTTC. The V call is TRBV27, the J call TRBJ2-1; D possibly corresponds to TRBD1 (5 bases). This CDR3 contains 14 residues. The germline gives CDR1 MNHEY, CDR2 SMNVEV (reference sequence). V was cut by 0 bases and J by 6 bases, with 9 bases left in between.

This chain joins TRBV7-8 and TRBJ2-5; 15 bases agree with TRBD2. The germline CDR1 and CDR2 sequences are SGHVS and FQNEAQ. Trimming cost V 3 bases and J 5 bases; bases outside gene matches: 13. This CDR3 spans 19 amino acids. CDR3 in DNA: TGTGCCAGCAGCTTCCCGATAGGGACTAGCGGGGGGAGTTGGGAGACCCAGTACTTC. It is translated as CASSFPIGTSGGSWETQYF.

In this sample, this clone turned up a few times. The V gene is TRBV11-2, the J gene TRBJ1-2; a possible D gene is TRBD1 (5 bases). V lost 4 bases, J lost 7 bases, and 10 bases lay in between. The CDR3 is made up of 12 amino acids. Germline CDR1 and CDR2: SGHAT and FQNNGV. CDR3 DNA sequence: TGTGCCAGCAGCTACAGGAGCTCTGGCTACACCTTC. Translated, it gives CASSYRSSGYTF.

This sequence joins TRBV5-6 and TRBJ1-4; D is ambiguous. The CDR3 length is 14 residues. V lost 4 bases and J 8 bases, leaving 15 bases between the germline ends. Germline V lookup: CDR1 SGHDT, CDR2 YYEEEE. The CDR3 DNA reads TGTGCCAGCAGCCCCCCCGGGGTTGGCGAAAAACTGTTTTTT. Its protein is CASSPPGVGEKLFF.